This T cell receptor (beta chain) is drawn from a study of cytomegalovirus exposure and HLA in healthy donors. Study at large: Researchers previously reported finding 90 million to 130 million unique TCR beta sequences from 170 million or so T cells.

Note on this clone: The antigen remains undetermined.

Study outcomes and limitations: V- and J-gene trimming in TCR beta was tied to a missense DCLRE1C variant by an analysis performed later. The majority of TCR sequences were rare, yet some public TCRs appeared in many donors.

Primers included in the PCR were 60 Vbeta and 13 Jbeta primers. Method: immunoSEQ multiplex PCR; TCRdb's copy keeps in-frame clones and lacks some. Among approximately 150,000 clones listed, 80% were seen once. The sequenced sample was PBMCs. The sequence came from a woman in her thirties or forties in good health and CMV-seronegative.

This chain's CDR3 is CASSLPGLGGYTF. The CDR3 DNA is TGTGCCAGCAGCTTGCCGGGTCTCGGCGGCTACACCTTC. This rearrangement joins TRBV5-6 to TRBJ1-2; D call uncertain. Trimming cost V 1 base and J 8 bases, with 12 bases left between them. Germline V gene lookup returns CDR1 SGHDT and CDR2 YYEEEE. This CDR3 has 13 amino acids.